These 3 T cell receptor beta chains were sequenced from one sample in a study of graft-versus-host responses after intestinal transplantation. These receptors have no known antigen. Measured with immunoSEQ multiplex PCR; TCRdb has only the in-frame clones, and not every one. This sample has over 90,000 clones, with roughly 93% found just once. This material consisted of unstimulated CD8+ T cells sorted from spleen or lymph node cells, taken before intestinal transplant. These receptors came from a human donor who received an intestinal transplant.

The genes are TRBV11-2 and TRBJ2-7; D is tentatively TRBD1 or TRBD2 (5 bases each). V lost 6 bases and J 1 base, leaving 7 bases between the germline ends. CDR3 length equals 12 residues. From germline, CDR1 is SGHAT and CDR2 FQNNGV. CDR3 in DNA: TGTGCCAGCAGGGGGGATTCCTACGAGCAGTACTTC. It specifies CASRGDSYEQYF. Variable domain in full (rest from reference TRBV11-2 and TRBJ2-7): EAGVAQSPRYKIIEKRQSVAFWCNPISGHATLYWYQQILGQGPKLLIQFQNNGVVDDSQLPKDRFSAERLKGVDSTLKIQPAKLEDSAVYLCASRGDSYEQYFGPGTRLTVT.

The chain has TRBV18 and TRBJ2-5, with a weak D call TRBD2 (6 bases). Trimming cost V 3 bases and J 1 base, with 12 bases left between them. Germline CDR1 is KGHSH and CDR2 is LQKENI. The CDR3 sequence is 15 residues long. CDR3 nucleotides: TGTGCCAGCTCACCGGGGACTGTGATCCAAGAGACCCAGTACTTC. It specifies CASSPGTVIQETQYF. The full variable domain, rest sourced from reference TRBV18 and TRBJ2-5, is NAGVMQNPRHLVRRRGQEARLRCSPMKGHSHVYWYRQLPEEGLKFMVYLQKENIIDESGMPKERFSAEFPKEGPSILRIQQVVRGDSAAYFCASSPGTVIQETQYFGPGTRLLVL.

The chain joins TRBV2 to TRBJ2-3, with 7 nucleotides matching TRBD1. Unmatched junction bases numbered 8, after V lost 0 bases and J lost 2 bases. This CDR3 spans 17 amino acids. Germline CDR1 is SNHLY and CDR2 is FYNNEI. As DNA, the CDR3 is TGTGCCAGCAGTGAAGCAAGACAGGGAGCCACCACAGATACGCAGTATTTT. Translated: CASSEARQGATTDTQYF.